The T cell receptor beta chain described here comes from a study of cytomegalovirus exposure and HLA in healthy donors. Study as a whole: Genotyping showed around four fifths of fewer than 500 donors falling in the Caucasian-associated ancestry cluster. General observations from the study: Later work associated roughly 17,000 TCR beta sequences with HLA alleles at 0.05 false discovery rate. The authors reported that TCR beta sequences could predict HLA-A and HLA-B alleles. These predictions were accurate for most subjects in the first cohort. High specificity and sensitivity for cytomegalovirus status were reported for the classifier.

The V end was cut by 0 bases, the J end by 6 bases, with 5 bases between. CDR1 and CDR2 from the germline V gene are KGHSH and LQKENI. The CDR3 length is 13 residues. Vbeta (60) and Jbeta (13) primers were used in the PCR. Produced via immunoSEQ multiplex PCR; TCRdb's table is partial and in-frame only. The ten most abundant clones cover 10% to 15% of a sample with roughly 57,000 clones. With respect to this clone: The antigen is undetermined.

The sequencing sample was made of PBMCs. This clonotype originated in a woman aged 25 to 45 in good health and CMV-seropositive. The J gene is TRBJ2-2, the V gene TRBV18; D gene uncertain. CDR3: CASSPPQAGELFF. CDR3 sequence (DNA): TGTGCCAGCTCACCACCCCAGGCCGGGGAGCTGTTTTTT.